Below, one TCR beta chain is given with its context. Antigen unknown. Trimming at V came to 1 base and at J to 6 bases, leaving 2 bases not matched to a gene. The CDR3 loop spans 15 amino acids. CDR1 and CDR2 from the germline V gene are MDHEN and SYDVKM. This sample was taken from a study of response to subunit inactivated influenza vaccine. Overall study findings and caveats: Few new T cells, the authors suggested, are recruited by each seasonal influenza vaccination.

MiXCR, run by TCRdb on the RT-PCR reads, gives a single entry per CDR3 protein. This table holds about 160,000 distinct CDR3 sequences, under 13% found once. This sample comprised non-naive T cells sorted from PBMCs, obtained more than 35 days after vaccination. This chain links TRBV28 with TRBJ2-7, with TRBD2 matching 14 bases. The TCR was taken from a man in his forties or fifties who received an inactivated influenza vaccine. CDR3: CASSLSGLAGGEQYF. CDR3 DNA sequence: TGTGCCAGCAGTTTATCTGGACTAGCGGGAGGCGAGCAGTACTTC. Based on the CDR3 plus reference TRBV28 and TRBJ2-7, the full variable domain is DVKVTQSSRYLVKRTGEKVFLECVQDMDHENMFWYRQDPGLGLRLIYFSYDVKMKEKGDIPEGYSVSREKKERFSLILESASTNQTSMYLCASSLSGLAGGEQYFGPGTRLTVT.